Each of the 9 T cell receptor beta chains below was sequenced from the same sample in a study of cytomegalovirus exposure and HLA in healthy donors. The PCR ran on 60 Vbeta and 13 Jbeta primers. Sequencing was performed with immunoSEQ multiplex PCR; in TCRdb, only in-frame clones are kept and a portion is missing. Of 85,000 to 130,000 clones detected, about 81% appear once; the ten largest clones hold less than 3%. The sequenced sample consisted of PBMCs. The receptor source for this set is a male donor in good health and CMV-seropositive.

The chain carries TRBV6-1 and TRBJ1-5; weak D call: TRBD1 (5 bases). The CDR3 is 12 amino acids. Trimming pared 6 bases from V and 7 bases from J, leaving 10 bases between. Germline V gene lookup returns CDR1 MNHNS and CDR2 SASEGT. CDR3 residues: CASSRGEQPQHF. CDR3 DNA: TGTGCCAGCAGCCGGGGGGAACAGCCCCAGCATTTT.

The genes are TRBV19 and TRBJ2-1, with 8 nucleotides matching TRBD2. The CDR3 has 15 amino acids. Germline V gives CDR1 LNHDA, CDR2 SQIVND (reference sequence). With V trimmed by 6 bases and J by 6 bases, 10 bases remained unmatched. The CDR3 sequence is CASRSVGSGTNEQFF. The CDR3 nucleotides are TGTGCCAGTAGATCGGTCGGTAGCGGGACCAATGAGCAGTTCTTC.

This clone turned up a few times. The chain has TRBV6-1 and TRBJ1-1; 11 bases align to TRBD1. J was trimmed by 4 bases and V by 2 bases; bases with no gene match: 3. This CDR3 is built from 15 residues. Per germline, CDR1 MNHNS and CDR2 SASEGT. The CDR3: CASSEWGTGGTEAFF. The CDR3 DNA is TGTGCCAGCAGTGAATGGGGGACAGGGGGCACTGAAGCTTTCTTT.

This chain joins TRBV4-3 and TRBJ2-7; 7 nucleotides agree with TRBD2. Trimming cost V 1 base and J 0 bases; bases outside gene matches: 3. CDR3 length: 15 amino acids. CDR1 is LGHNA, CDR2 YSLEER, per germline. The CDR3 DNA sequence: TGCGCCAGCAGCCAAGGGGAGGGGAGCTCCTACGAGCAGTACTTC. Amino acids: CASSQGEGSSYEQYF.

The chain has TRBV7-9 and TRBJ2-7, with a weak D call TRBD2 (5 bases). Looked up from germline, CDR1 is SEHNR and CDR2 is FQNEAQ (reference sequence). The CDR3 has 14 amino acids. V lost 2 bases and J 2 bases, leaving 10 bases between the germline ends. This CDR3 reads CASSLTERAYEQYF. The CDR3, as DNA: TGTGCCAGCAGCTTAACGGAGAGGGCCTACGAGCAGTACTTC. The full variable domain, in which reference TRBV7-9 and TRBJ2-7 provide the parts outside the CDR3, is DTGVSQNPRHKITKRGQNVTFRCDPISEHNRLYWYRQTLGQGPEFLTYFQNEAQLEKSRLLSDRFSAERPKGSFSTLEIQRTEQGDSAMYLCASSLTERAYEQYFGPGTRLTVT.

CDR3 sequence (DNA): TGTGCCAGCAAAACTAGGGCGGGGAACACTGAAGCTTTCTTT. Translation gives CASKTRAGNTEAFF. The chain carries TRBV28 and TRBJ1-1; D is ambiguous. Trimming took off 7 bases at V and 1 base at J, with 13 bases between the two ends. Germline-derived CDR1 and CDR2 are MDHEN and SYDVKM. The CDR3 spans 14 residues.

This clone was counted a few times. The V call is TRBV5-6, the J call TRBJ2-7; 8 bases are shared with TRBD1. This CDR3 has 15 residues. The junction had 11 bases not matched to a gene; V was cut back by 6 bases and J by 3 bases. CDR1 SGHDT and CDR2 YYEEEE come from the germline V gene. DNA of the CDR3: TGTGCCAGCAATCCGACAGGGGCGGTCCTCTACGAGCAGTACTTC. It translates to CASNPTGAVLYEQYF.

CDR3 sequence reads: CASSLPPSGRPGEQYF. The CDR3 DNA is TGTGCCAGCAGCTTACCGCCGAGCGGGAGGCCTGGGGAGCAGTACTTC. This sequence joins TRBV7-9 and TRBJ2-7; TRBD2 aligns across 9 bases. J was trimmed by 7 bases and V by 2 bases; bases with no gene match: 12. The CDR3 sequence is 16 residues long. CDR1 and CDR2 from the germline V gene are SEHNR and FQNEAQ (reference sequence). Filled out from reference TRBV7-9 and TRBJ2-7, the complete variable domain reads DTGVSQNPRHKITKRGQNVTFRCDPISEHNRLYWYRQTLGQGPEFLTYFQNEAQLEKSRLLSDRFSAERPKGSFSTLEIQRTEQGDSAMYLCASSLPPSGRPGEQYFGPGTRLTVT.

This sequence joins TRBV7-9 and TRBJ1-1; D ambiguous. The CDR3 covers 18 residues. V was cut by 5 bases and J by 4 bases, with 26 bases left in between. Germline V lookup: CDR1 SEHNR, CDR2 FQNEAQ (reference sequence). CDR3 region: CASSTQAGKVGTGTEAFF. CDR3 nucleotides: TGTGCCAGCAGCACCCAGGCGGGGAAGGTTGGAACGGGCACTGAAGCTTTCTTT.